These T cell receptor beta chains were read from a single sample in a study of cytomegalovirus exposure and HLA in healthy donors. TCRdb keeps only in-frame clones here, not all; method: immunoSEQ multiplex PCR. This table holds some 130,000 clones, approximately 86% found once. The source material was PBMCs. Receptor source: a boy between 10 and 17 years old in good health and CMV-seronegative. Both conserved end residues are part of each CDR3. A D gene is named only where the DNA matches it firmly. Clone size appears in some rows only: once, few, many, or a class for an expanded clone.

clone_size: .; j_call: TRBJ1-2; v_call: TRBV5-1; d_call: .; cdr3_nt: TGCGCCAGCAGCCCGGACAGCTCCTATGGCTACACCTTC; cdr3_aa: CASSPDSSYGYTF
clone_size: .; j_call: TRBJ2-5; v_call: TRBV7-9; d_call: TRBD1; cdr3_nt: TGTGCCAGCAGCTGGGGACAGGGTCTAAATTCCTATCAAGAGACCCAGTACTTC; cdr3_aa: CASSWGQGLNSYQETQYF
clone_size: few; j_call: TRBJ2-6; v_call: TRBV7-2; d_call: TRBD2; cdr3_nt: TGTGCCAGCAGCCGAGGACTAGCGGGAGTGGTCTCTGGGGCCAACGTCCTGACTTTC; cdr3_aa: CASSRGLAGVVSGANVLTF
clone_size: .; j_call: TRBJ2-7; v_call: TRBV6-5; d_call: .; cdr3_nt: TGTGCCAGCAGTTACGGCCAGGGGATGAACGAGCAGTACTTC; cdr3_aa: CASSYGQGMNEQYF
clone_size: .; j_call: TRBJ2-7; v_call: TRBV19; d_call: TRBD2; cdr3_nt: TGTGCCAGTAGCAGTGGGACTAGCGGCTACGAGCAGTACTTC; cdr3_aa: CASSSGTSGYEQYF
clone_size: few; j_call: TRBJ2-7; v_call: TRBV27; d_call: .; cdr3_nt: TGTGCCAGCAGTTTCAACTCGGGGGTCGAGCAGTACTTC; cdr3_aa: CASSFNSGVEQYF
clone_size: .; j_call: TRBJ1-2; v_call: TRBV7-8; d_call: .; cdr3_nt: TGTGCCAGCAGCCCACAGGAAGGCCACTATGGCTACACCTTC; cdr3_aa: CASSPQEGHYGYTF
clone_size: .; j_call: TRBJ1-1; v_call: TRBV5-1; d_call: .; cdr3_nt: TGCGCCAGCAGCTCCTCATCGACAGCGGGCACTGAAGCTTTCTTT; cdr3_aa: CASSSSSTAGTEAFF
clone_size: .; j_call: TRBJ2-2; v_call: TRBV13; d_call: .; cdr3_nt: TGTGCCAGCAGCTTCTCCGGGGAGCTGTTTTTT; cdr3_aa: CASSFSGELFF
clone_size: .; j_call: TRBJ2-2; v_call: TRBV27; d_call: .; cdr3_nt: TGTGCCAGTAGGGACTTGAACACCGGGGAGCTGTTTTTT; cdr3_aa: CASRDLNTGELFF